Presented here are 30 T cell receptor beta chains from one specimen sequenced in a study of shared clonotypes between healthy human individuals. Profiled with immunoSEQ multiplex PCR; TCRdb holds only in-frame clones, not every one. The sample contains 900,000 to 1,200,000 clones, about 80% of which appear only once. Sequenced sample: memory CD4+ T cells from PBMCs. Regarding subset: CD45RA-negative fraction. These receptors all come from a man younger than 35 in good health. Some clones in this sample may be carry-over from other donors' samples.

This chain links TRBV15 with TRBJ2-4; TRBD2 aligns across 8 bases. Germline assignment: CDR1 LNHNV and CDR2 YYDKDF (reference sequence). The trim removed 5 bases at V and 9 bases at J, leaving 6 bases unmatched. This CDR3 comprises 13 residues. For the CDR3, the DNA is TGTGCCACCAGCGCCGGGGGGGGTGGCATTCAGTACTTC. Protein sequence: CATSAGGGGIQYF. The full variable domain, its missing parts supplied by reference TRBV15 and TRBJ2-4, is DAMVIQNPRYQVTQFGKPVTLSCSQTLNHNVMYWYQQKSSQAPKLLFHYYDKDFNNEADTPDNFQSRRPNTSFCFLDIRSPGLGDTAMYLCATSAGGGGIQYFGAGTRLSVL.

V usage is TRBV4-1 and J usage is TRBJ1-5, with TRBD1 matching over 8 bases. CDR3 size: 15 residues. Germline V CDR1 and CDR2: MGHRA, YSYEKL. Losses at the gene ends were 3 bases for V and 2 bases for J; bases not matched to a gene: 3. CDR3 sequence reads: CASSHTTGGNQPQHF. The CDR3 DNA reads as TGCGCCAGCAGCCACACGACAGGGGGCAATCAGCCCCAGCATTTT.

This chain joins TRBV10-1 and TRBJ2-7; 9 bases fit TRBD1. The V and J ends lost 9 bases and 7 bases, in that order; junction bases with no gene match: 10. Per germline, CDR1 WNHNN and CDR2 SYGVQD (reference sequence). CDR3 length: 13 residues. The CDR3 DNA sequence: TGCGCCAGAGGGACAGGGCCCCCTGAGGAGCAGTACTTC. Translation: CARGTGPPEEQYF.

This rearrangement joins TRBV4-2 to TRBJ2-7; possibly TRBD1 for D (5 bases). The V gene lost 0 bases and the J gene lost 6 bases, with 12 bases spanning the gap. The CDR3 runs to 14 residues. The germline gives CDR1 LGHNA, CDR2 YNFKEQ. CDR3 DNA: TGTGCCAGCAGCCAAGATGGGCAGGGATCCGAGCAGTACTTC. Amino acids: CASSQDGQGSEQYF.

The CDR3, as DNA: TGTGCCAGCAGCGTAGGAGGACTAGCGGGAGTCTACGAGCAGTACTTC. Protein: CASSVGGLAGVYEQYF. The chain is built from TRBV9 and TRBJ2-5; TRBD2 matches 13 bases. The J call may be wrong; the DNA end is better matched by TRBJ2-7. In germline, CDR1 is SGDLS, CDR2 YYNGEE. This CDR3 has 16 amino acids.

Concerning this clone itself: This could be a read error, since a much larger clone is one nucleotide away. The chain has TRBV7-2 and TRBJ1-1; TRBD1 is a possible D gene (6 bases). The germline V and J ends were trimmed by 5 bases and 1 base, with 8 bases remaining between them. This CDR3 contains 13 residues. Germline V gives CDR1 SGHTA, CDR2 FQGNSA. CDR3 residues: CASSRGGNTEAFF. CDR3 DNA sequence: TGTGCCAGCAGCCGAGGGGGGAACACTGAAGCTTTCTTT. The full variable domain, in which reference TRBV7-2 and TRBJ1-1 provide the parts outside the CDR3, is GAGVSQSPSNKVTEKGKDVELRCDPISGHTALYWYRQSLGQGLEFLIYFQGNSAPDKSGLPSDRFSAERTGGSVSTLTIQRTQQEDSAVYLCASSRGGNTEAFFGQGTRLTVV.

This clone appeared once. V gene TRBV4-2 combines with J gene TRBJ2-3; 7 bases fit TRBD2. This CDR3 spans 15 amino acids. Germline CDR1 is LGHNA and CDR2 is YNFKEQ. With 4 bases clipped from V and 0 bases from J, the junction kept 4 bases outside the gene matches. CDR3 DNA: TGTGCCAGCAGCCCCGGACTAGGGAGCACAGATACGCAGTATTTT. It yields the protein CASSPGLGSTDTQYF.

This clone appeared once. The chain uses TRBV5-4 and TRBJ2-1, with 11 bases matching TRBD2. The J segment lost 8 bases and the V segment lost 0 bases, leaving 4 bases of the junction unmatched. The CDR3 loop spans 15 amino acids. CDR1 and CDR2 (germline): SGHNT, YYREEE (reference sequence). CDR3 amino acids: CASSLGLAGTDEQFF. CDR3 nucleotide sequence: TGTGCCAGCAGCTTGGGACTAGCGGGAACCGATGAGCAGTTCTTC. The complete variable domain, with remaining parts taken from reference TRBV5-4 and TRBJ2-1, reads ETGVTQSPTHLIKTRGQQVTLRCSSQSGHNTVSWYQQALGQGPQFIFQYYREEENGRGNFPPRFSGLQFPNYSSELNVNALELDDSALYLCASSLGLAGTDEQFFGPGTRLTVL.

In this sample, this clone turned up a few times. The rearrangement uses TRBV29-1 and TRBJ1-1; TRBD1 agrees at 7 bases. The trim removed 4 bases at V and 0 bases at J, leaving 11 bases unmatched. The CDR3 has 16 residues. The germline CDR1 and CDR2 sequences are SQVTM and ANQGSEA. CDR3 loop: CSVGQGWGMMNTEAFF. Here the CDR3 DNA reads TGCAGCGTTGGACAGGGATGGGGCATGATGAACACTGAAGCTTTCTTT. The variable domain in full, with the rest retrieved from reference TRBV29-1 and TRBJ1-1, is SAVISQKPSRDICQRGTSLTIQCQVDSQVTMMFWYRQQPGQSLTLIATANQGSEATYESGFVIDKFPISRPNLTFSTLTVSNMSPEDSSIYLCSVGQGWGMMNTEAFFGQGTRLTVV.

The rearrangement joins TRBV5-1 to TRBJ2-7; tentative D call: TRBD2 (6 bases). CDR3 length equals 21 residues. With 0 bases removed from V and 3 bases from J, the gap between germline ends came to 31 bases. The V gene's germline CDR1 is SGHRS and CDR2 YFSETQ. CDR3 nucleotide sequence: TGCGCCAGCAGCTTGGAAGGTTCAGGCAGTCTGAGGTTTAGGGACTTCTACGAGCAGTACTTC. Translation gives CASSLEGSGSLRFRDFYEQYF.

As concerns this clone: Within the sample, other DNA sequences also encode this same CDR3. The rearrangement joins TRBV18 to TRBJ1-1; the D is unclear. The germline V gene encodes CDR1 KGHSH and CDR2 LQKENI. CDR3 length equals 13 residues. V gave up 3 bases and J gave up 2 bases, with 7 bases separating them. CDR3 amino acids: CASSPNGNTEAFF. CDR3 sequence (DNA): TGTGCCAGCTCACCTAACGGTAACACTGAAGCTTTCTTT.

The chain has TRBV28 and TRBJ2-5; 10 bases map to TRBD1. Near its end, the DNA agrees better with TRBJ2-7, so the J call may be wrong. Germline-derived CDR1 and CDR2 are MDHEN and SYDVKM. The CDR3 length is 14 residues. CDR3 region: CASGTGAVGYEQYF. The CDR3 DNA reads as TGTGCCAGCGGGACAGGGGCCGTGGGTTACGAGCAGTACTTC.

In its sample, this clone was seen once. This chain joins TRBV7-9 and TRBJ2-5; D call uncertain. This CDR3 is built from 13 residues. CDR1 and CDR2 (germline): SEHNR, FQNEAQ (reference sequence). The V end was cut by 2 bases, the J end by 7 bases, with 11 bases between. Here the CDR3 DNA reads TGTGCCAGCAGCTTACGGGCTGTAGGGACCCAGTACTTC. This sequence encodes CASSLRAVGTQYF.

This clone was recorded a few times. The chain has TRBV27 and TRBJ1-1; perhaps TRBD1 as D (5 bases). The V end lost 5 bases, the J end lost 5 bases, and 12 bases lay between the germline ends. In germline, CDR1 is MNHEY, CDR2 SMNVEV (reference sequence). CDR3 length equals 13 residues. This CDR3 is CASSILGGTEAFF. As DNA, the CDR3 is TGTGCCAGCAGTATACTCGGGGGGACTGAAGCTTTCTTT.

V gene TRBV5-6 combines with J gene TRBJ2-7, with 7 nucleotides matching TRBD2. Trimming cost V 0 bases and J 2 bases; bases outside gene matches: 5. CDR1 and CDR2 from the germline V gene are SGHDT and YYEEEE. The CDR3 totals 15 residues. CDR3 nucleotides: TGTGCCAGCAGCTTGGCTGGCGGGAGAACCTACGAGCAGTACTTC. Encoded protein: CASSLAGGRTYEQYF.

CDR3 sequence (DNA): TGTGCCAGCTCGAGGGGACAGGGAGGGGACACTGAAGCTTTCTTT. Translating it yields CASSRGQGGDTEAFF. This rearrangement joins TRBV18 to TRBJ1-1; 9 bases map to TRBD1. CDR1 and CDR2 from the germline V gene are KGHSH and LQKENI. The junction had 8 bases not matched to a gene; V was cut back by 6 bases and J by 3 bases. This CDR3 is built from 15 residues.

V is TRBV28 and J is TRBJ1-2; 8 bases are a match to TRBD1. The CDR3 runs to 13 residues. V trimming: 2 bases; J trimming: 11 bases; junction bases outside the gene matches: 7. CDR1 is MDHEN and CDR2 is SYDVKM in the germline V gene. In nucleotides, the CDR3 is TGTGCCAGCAGTTTAGGGCAGGGGGCGAGGTACACCTTC. Amino acid sequence: CASSLGQGARYTF.

The genes are TRBV28 and TRBJ2-7; 9 bases map to TRBD2. The CDR3 has 16 residues. Germline V gives CDR1 MDHEN, CDR2 SYDVKM. Trimming cost V 6 bases and J 0 bases; bases outside gene matches: 9. The DNA for the CDR3 is TGTGCCAGCAGCATCACTAGCGGGTCTAGCTCCTACGAGCAGTACTTC. Its translation is CASSITSGSSSYEQYF.

About this clone: The same CDR3 can be traced to other DNA sequences in this sample. The chain employs TRBV27 and TRBJ2-3; D is perhaps TRBD2 (5 bases). V shed 2 bases and J shed 1 base, with 7 bases lying between them. CDR3 length equals 14 residues. CDR1 and CDR2 (germline): MNHEY, SMNVEV (reference sequence). The CDR3 loop is CASSLRRGTDTQYF. The CDR3 region has the DNA TGTGCCAGCAGTTTACGGCGGGGCACAGATACGCAGTATTTT.

V usage is TRBV19 and J usage is TRBJ2-1, with TRBD2 matching 7 bases. In germline, CDR1 is LNHDA, CDR2 SQIVND (reference sequence). V gave up 3 bases and J gave up 8 bases; unmatched junction bases: 7. The CDR3 has 14 residues. The chain's CDR3 is CASSIAGERYEQFF. In DNA form, the CDR3 reads TGTGCCAGTAGTATCGCGGGAGAGCGGTATGAGCAGTTCTTC.

The rearrangement uses TRBV18 and TRBJ2-7; D unclear. CDR1 KGHSH and CDR2 LQKENI come from the germline V gene. Trimming shortened V by 1 base and J by 3 bases, and 7 bases separated the two germline ends. The CDR3 length is 13 residues. Written as DNA, the CDR3 is TGTGCCAGCTCACCACGTTCGATCTACGAGCAGTACTTC. It yields the protein CASSPRSIYEQYF.

This chain connects TRBV6-1 to TRBJ2-7, with 7 positions matching TRBD1. The V and J ends lost 4 bases and 4 bases, in that order; junction bases with no gene match: 10. The germline gives CDR1 MNHNS, CDR2 SASEGT. The CDR3 sequence is 15 residues long. CDR3: CASSGMTGMGYEQYF. The CDR3 DNA reads TGTGCCAGCAGTGGGATGACAGGGATGGGGTACGAGCAGTACTTC.

CDR3 DNA: TGTGCCAGCAGTGAATTGGGACAGGGGAACACTGAAGCTTTCTTT. Translated, it gives CASSELGQGNTEAFF. This chain links TRBV25-1 with TRBJ1-1, with TRBD1 identical over 9 bases. The junction had 1 base not matched to a gene; V was cut back by 1 base and J by 1 base. From germline, CDR1 is MGHDK and CDR2 SYGVNS. CDR3 size: 15 residues.

This clone was seen once. The chain couples TRBV30 to TRBJ2-5; TRBD2 is a possible D gene (5 bases). From germline, CDR1 is GTSNPN and CDR2 SVGIG (reference sequence). This CDR3 has 12 residues. The V and J ends lost 4 bases and 0 bases respectively, with 6 bases between them. In nucleotides, the CDR3 is TGTGCCTGGACGGACTACCAAGAGACCCAGTACTTC. Residues: CAWTDYQETQYF. Variable domain in full (rest from reference TRBV30 and TRBJ2-5): SQTIHQWPATLVQPVGSPLSLECTVEGTSNPNLYWYRQAAGRGLQLLFYSVGIGQISSEVPQNLSASRPQDRQFILSSKKLLLSDSGFYLCAWTDYQETQYFGPGTRLLVL.

The chain uses TRBV5-4 and TRBJ2-3; D gene ambiguous. Trimming took off 0 bases at V and 3 bases at J, with 11 bases between the two ends. The CDR3 has 15 amino acids. Germline loops: CDR1 SGHNT, CDR2 YYREEE (reference sequence). The CDR3 DNA reads TGTGCCAGCAGCTTGGCGGCTACGCGGACAGATACGCAGTATTTT. Encoded protein: CASSLAATRTDTQYF.

J is TRBJ1-3 and V is TRBV7-3; D is unclear. The CDR3 loop spans 15 amino acids. The V and J ends lost 4 bases and 0 bases respectively, with 10 bases between them. In germline, CDR1 is SGHTA, CDR2 FQGTGA. The CDR3 region is CASSSGSSSGNTIYF. DNA for the CDR3: TGTGCCAGCAGCTCGGGATCTAGCTCTGGAAACACCATATATTTT.

The chain carries TRBV7-2 and TRBJ2-7, with TRBD2 as a possible D gene (5 bases). Germline CDR1 SGHTA, CDR2 FQGNSA. Trimming took off 1 base at V and 0 bases at J, with 10 bases between the two ends. CDR3 length equals 15 residues. This CDR3 is CASSLGLAPSYEQYF. As DNA, the CDR3 is TGTGCCAGCAGCTTAGGGCTAGCACCCTCCTACGAGCAGTACTTC.

Ten or more counts support this clone. As DNA, the CDR3 is TGTGCCAGCAGCCTCCCCACCAGACTAGCGGGGACCTACAATGAGCAGTTCTTC. It is translated as CASSLPTRLAGTYNEQFF. The J gene is TRBJ2-1, the V gene TRBV7-9; 11 bases align to TRBD2. This CDR3 has 18 amino acids. The germline CDR1 and CDR2 sequences are SEHNR and FQNEAQ (reference sequence). V was pared by 5 bases and J by 2 bases, with 11 bases of the junction left unmatched.

The chain couples TRBV5-1 to TRBJ1-2, with D perhaps TRBD1 (5 bases). The CDR3 runs 17 residues. Trimming shortened V by 2 bases and J by 0 bases, and 17 bases separated the two germline ends. Looked up from germline, CDR1 is SGHRS and CDR2 is YFSETQ. The chain's CDR3 is CASSFHRFSTSNYGYTF. CDR3 in DNA: TGCGCCAGCAGCTTCCACAGGTTTTCTACGTCTAACTATGGCTACACCTTC. Combining the CDR3 with reference TRBV5-1 and TRBJ1-2 gives the whole variable domain KAGVTQTPRYLIKTRGQQVTLSCSPISGHRSVSWYQQTPGQGLQFLFEYFSETQRNKGNFPGRFSGRQFSNSRSEMNVSTLELGDSALYLCASSFHRFSTSNYGYTFGSGTRLTVV.

This clone qualifies as medium-sized. This sample also contains other DNA sequences that code for the same CDR3. This rearrangement joins TRBV30 to TRBJ2-5; D is possibly TRBD1 or TRBD2 (6 bases each). The CDR3 is 13 residues long. CDR1 and CDR2 from the germline V gene are GTSNPN and SVGIG (reference sequence). Deletions cut 0 bases from V and 9 bases from J, with 14 bases between. CDR3 residues: CAWSVGGRTAQYF. The CDR3 DNA reads as TGTGCCTGGAGTGTAGGGGGGCGGACGGCCCAGTACTTC. Drawing the rest from reference TRBV30 and TRBJ2-5, the complete variable domain is SQTIHQWPATLVQPVGSPLSLECTVEGTSNPNLYWYRQAAGRGLQLLFYSVGIGQISSEVPQNLSASRPQDRQFILSSKKLLLSDSGFYLCAWSVGGRTAQYFGPGTRLLVL.